The 21 T cell receptor beta chains listed next were all sequenced from one sample in a study of vaccination effects on CD4 cells after COVID-19. Sequencing followed a ViraFEST assay step that expanded antigen-specific CD4+ T cells with viral peptide pools. Between days 10 and 11 of culture, CD4+ T cells were separated out. People in the vaccine group had not been infected with SARS-CoV-2 before, and their nucleocapsid antibodies were negative. Measured with immunoSEQ multiplex PCR; TCRdb has only the in-frame clones, and not every one. The data show 65,000 to 90,000 clones, around 79% seen once. Antigen specificity for these receptors is unknown. The input for sequencing was CD4+ T cells from PBMCs cultured with HCoV-NL63 spike peptides, taken before COVID-19 vaccination. The receptors come from a human donor who received a COVID-19 vaccine.

This clone has just a few counts. The chain recombines TRBV19 with TRBJ1-5; the D is unclear. The CDR3 spans 18 residues. V dropped 0 bases and J dropped 0 bases, with 15 bases sitting between them. From germline, CDR1 is LNHDA and CDR2 SQIVND (reference sequence). The CDR3 bases are TGTGCCAGTAGTATAGAACTCGGGAATCTCCTTAGCAATCAGCCCCAGCATTTT. Encoded protein: CASSIELGNLLSNQPQHF.

The sample holds one count of this clone. The V gene is TRBV12-3 or TRBV12-4, the J gene TRBJ1-5; D remains ambiguous. There are 13 residues in the CDR3. With 4 bases removed from V and 4 bases from J, the gap between germline ends came to 8 bases. CDR3 amino acids: CASSSIRNQPQHF. Written as DNA, the CDR3 is TGTGCCAGCAGTTCTATCCGGAATCAGCCCCAGCATTTT.

The chain links TRBV10-2 to TRBJ1-2; no clear D. This CDR3 is built from 11 residues. V lost 2 bases and J 8 bases, leaving 6 bases between the germline ends. Germline-derived CDR1 and CDR2 are WSHSY and SAAADI. DNA for the CDR3: TGCGCCAGCAGTGAGGCGACGGGCTACACCTTC. This codes for CASSEATGYTF.

The chain has TRBV2 and TRBJ1-1; 9 positions match TRBD1. Germline V gene data show CDR1 as SNHLY and CDR2 as FYNNEI. This CDR3 region has 14 residues. The V and J ends lost 6 bases and 5 bases, in that order; junction bases with no gene match: 7. The DNA for the CDR3 is TGTGCCAGCAGCGGACAGGGGCAGTGGACTGAAGCTTTCTTT. Its translation is CASSGQGQWTEAFF.

The V call is TRBV7-9, the J call TRBJ1-2, with D maybe TRBD1 (6 bases). The CDR3 is 16 amino acids. Trimming shortened V by 1 base and J by 8 bases, and 20 bases separated the two germline ends. The germline gives CDR1 SEHNR, CDR2 FQNEAQ (reference sequence). CDR3 in DNA: TGTGCCAGCAGCTTAGGCGTACAGGGTGAGGATAAGGGCTACACCTTC. Protein sequence: CASSLGVQGEDKGYTF.

The rearrangement links TRBV9 to TRBJ2-1, with D possibly being TRBD2 (5 bases). V was trimmed by 0 bases and J by 5 bases, leaving 6 bases between them. Germline V gene lookup returns CDR1 SGDLS and CDR2 YYNGEE. The CDR3 runs to 13 residues. The CDR3 protein is CASSVGEHNEQFF. The CDR3 region has the DNA TGTGCCAGCAGCGTAGGGGAGCACAATGAGCAGTTCTTC. Together with reference TRBV9 and TRBJ2-1, the CDR3 gives the full variable domain: DSGVTQTPKHLITATGQRVTLRCSPRSGDLSVYWYQQSLDQGLQFLIQYYNGEERAKGNILERFSAQQFPDLHSELNLSSLELGDSALYFCASSVGEHNEQFFGPGTRLTVL.

This clone was detected once. The chain couples TRBV5-1 to TRBJ2-1; D is perhaps TRBD1 (6 bases). Per the germline V gene, CDR1 is SGHRS and CDR2 is YFSETQ. The CDR3 consists of 12 residues. Trimming shortened V by 2 bases and J by 8 bases, and 8 bases separated the two germline ends. The CDR3 bases are TGCGCCAGCAGCTTTCCAGGGGATGAGCAGTTCTTC. This codes for CASSFPGDEQFF.

The chain joins TRBV12-3 or TRBV12-4 to TRBJ2-5, with D perhaps matching TRBD1 or TRBD2 (5 bases each). CDR3 length: 13 amino acids. V shed 1 base and J shed 4 bases, with 7 bases lying between them. The CDR3: CASSLERGETQYF. CDR3 nucleotide sequence: TGTGCCAGCAGTTTAGAGAGGGGAGAGACCCAGTACTTC.

The chain carries TRBV5-1 and TRBJ2-5; the D is unclear. Trimming left V 0 bases short and J 5 bases short, with 8 bases between. CDR3 length equals 13 residues. CDR1 is SGHRS and CDR2 is YFSETQ in the germline V gene. In DNA, the CDR3 is TGCGCCAGCAGCTTGGATTACGAGGAGACCCAGTACTTC. Its protein is CASSLDYEETQYF.

The V and J genes are TRBV7-2 and TRBJ2-2; maybe TRBD2 (7 bases). The CDR3 has 14 amino acids. Germline loops: CDR1 SGHTA, CDR2 FQGNSA. The germline V and J ends were trimmed by 8 bases and 3 bases, with 13 bases remaining between them. The CDR3 is CASRGGAYTGELFF. Written as DNA, the CDR3 is TGTGCCAGCCGCGGGGGCGCTTACACCGGGGAGCTGTTTTTT.

The chain couples TRBV6-5 to TRBJ2-2, with D perhaps TRBD1 (6 bases). The CDR3 spans 13 residues. V lost 6 bases and J 7 bases, leaving 12 bases between the germline ends. Germline V gene sequence: CDR1 MNHEY, CDR2 SVGAGI. The CDR3 protein is CASRQGASGELFF. In DNA form, the CDR3 reads TGTGCCAGCAGACAGGGCGCAAGCGGGGAGCTGTTTTTT.

This clone was picked up one time. The rearrangement links TRBV10-3 to TRBJ1-4; D perhaps matches TRBD1 (6 bases). Germline CDR1 and CDR2: ENHRY and SYGVKD. The ends were cut back, 10 bases at V and 7 bases at J, with 16 bases in the middle. This CDR3 is 13 amino acids long. CDR3 DNA: TGTGCCACGAAACCAGGGGTGGTTGAAAAACTGTTTTTT. Protein sequence: CATKPGVVEKLFF.

The CDR3 reads CASSYSGSSYEQYV. The CDR3 DNA reads as TGTGCCAGCAGTTACTCCGGAAGCTCCTACGAGCAGTACGTC. The chain recombines TRBV6-6 with TRBJ2-7; D not resolved. This CDR3 is built from 14 residues. In germline, CDR1 is MNHNY, CDR2 SVGAGI (reference sequence). The germline V and J ends were trimmed by 0 bases and 0 bases, with 6 bases remaining between them.

This clone was recorded a few times. The CDR3 sequence is CASSLRQPYTEAFF. CDR3 nucleotide sequence: TGTGCCAGCAGCCTTCGGCAGCCTTACACTGAAGCTTTCTTT. V and J are TRBV3-1 (or the pseudogene TRBV3-2) and TRBJ1-1; D ambiguous. The CDR3 is 14 amino acids. The V gene's germline CDR1 is LGHDT and CDR2 YNNKEL (reference sequence). The V end was cut by 4 bases, the J end by 3 bases, with 12 bases between.

The V gene is TRBV12-3 or TRBV12-4, the J gene TRBJ1-2; no clear D gene. The CDR3 runs 12 residues. Trimming left V 3 bases short and J 1 base short, with 3 bases between. The CDR3 here is CASSFLNYGYTF. CDR3 nucleotides: TGTGCCAGCAGTTTTCTTAACTATGGCTACACCTTC.

CDR3 protein: CASSYWTGVLFCHQPQHF. In DNA, the CDR3 is TGTGCCAGCAGCTATTGGACAGGGGTTCTTTTTTGTCATCAGCCCCAGCATTTT. This rearrangement joins TRBV3-1 (or the pseudogene TRBV3-2) to TRBJ1-5; TRBD1 aligns across 9 bases. After removal of 5 bases from V and 5 bases from J, the junction contained 16 bases not matched to a gene. This CDR3 spans 18 amino acids. Germline V gene lookup returns CDR1 LGHDT and CDR2 YNNKEL (reference sequence).

V and J are TRBV18 and TRBJ1-5; 8 nucleotides line up with TRBD1. J gave up 6 bases and V 4 bases, and 5 bases lay outside the gene matches. Germline V gene data show CDR1 as KGHSH and CDR2 as LQKENI. The CDR3 contains 14 residues. The CDR3 nucleotides are TGTGCCAGCTCACGAGCAACAGGGGGTCAGCCCCAGCATTTT. It yields the protein CASSRATGGQPQHF. The whole variable domain, filled in from reference TRBV18 and TRBJ1-5, reads NAGVMQNPRHLVRRRGQEARLRCSPMKGHSHVYWYRQLPEEGLKFMVYLQKENIIDESGMPKERFSAEFPKEGPSILRIQQVVRGDSAAYFCASSRATGGQPQHFGDGTRLSIL.

The chain carries TRBV4-1 and TRBJ2-7; TRBD1 might be the D (6 bases). Germline assignment: CDR1 MGHRA and CDR2 YSYEKL. V dropped 4 bases and J dropped 1 base, with 11 bases sitting between them. CDR3 length: 14 residues. The CDR3 sequence is CASSLGAGSYEQYV. The CDR3 DNA is TGCGCCAGCAGCCTGGGGGCCGGATCCTACGAGCAGTACGTC.

The chain joins TRBV7-3 to TRBJ2-3; no definite D call. V lost 3 bases to trimming and J lost 0 bases, with 7 bases between them. This CDR3 comprises 14 residues. Germline loops: CDR1 SGHTA, CDR2 FQGTGA. CDR3 nucleotide sequence: TGTGCCAGCAGCTTCGGACGTAGCACAGATACGCAGTATTTT. Encoded protein: CASSFGRSTDTQYF.

V and J are TRBV5-1 and TRBJ2-2; 8 bases are a match to TRBD1. CDR1 is SGHRS and CDR2 is YFSETQ in the germline V gene. This CDR3 contains 16 residues. V lost 4 bases and J lost 5; bases outside the gene matches: 10. The DNA of the CDR3 is TGCGCCAGCAGCGAATGGCAGGGGGCGCAGACCGGGGAGCTGTTTTTT. It is translated as CASSEWQGAQTGELFF. The full variable domain, with the rest looked up from reference TRBV5-1 and TRBJ2-2, is KAGVTQTPRYLIKTRGQQVTLSCSPISGHRSVSWYQQTPGQGLQFLFEYFSETQRNKGNFPGRFSGRQFSNSRSEMNVSTLELGDSALYLCASSEWQGAQTGELFFGEGSRLTVL.

This rearrangement joins TRBV5-1 to TRBJ2-3; 10 bases fit TRBD2. Germline CDR1 is SGHRS and CDR2 is YFSETQ. CDR3 length: 15 amino acids. Trimming removed 3 bases from V and 2 bases from J; junction bases left unmatched: 3. The CDR3 DNA reads as TGCGCCAGCAGCTCCGGGACTAGCGACACAGATACGCAGTATTTT. This gives the protein CASSSGTSDTDTQYF.